Each of the 23 T cell receptor beta chains below was sequenced from the same sample in a study of blood T cell repertoires in COVID-19. Data came from immunoSEQ multiplex PCR; TCRdb stores just in-frame clones and leaves some out. The sample has around 170,000 clones, about 87% seen once. The material sequenced was peripheral blood. These receptors came from a man aged 60-69 years with acute or convalescent COVID-19.

The V gene is TRBV14, the J gene TRBJ2-7; 7 positions match TRBD2. The junction had 12 bases not matched to a gene; V was cut back by 0 bases and J by 4 bases. CDR1 SGHDN and CDR2 FVKESK come from the germline V gene. The CDR3 loop spans 17 amino acids. The CDR3 is CASSQDHGAGFVYEQYF. As DNA, the CDR3 is TGTGCCAGCAGCCAAGATCATGGAGCGGGATTTGTTTACGAGCAGTACTTC. The full variable domain, its missing parts supplied by reference TRBV14 and TRBJ2-7, is EAGVTQFPSHSVIEKGQTVTLRCDPISGHDNLYWYRRVMGKEIKFLLHFVKESKQDESGMPNNRFLAERTGGTYSTLKVQPAELEDSGVYFCASSQDHGAGFVYEQYFGPGTRLTVT.

The chain links TRBV29-1 to TRBJ1-2; tentative D call: TRBD1 (6 bases). V was trimmed by 3 bases and J by 4 bases, leaving 18 bases between them. The CDR3 has 15 residues. The germline V gene encodes CDR1 SQVTM and CDR2 ANQGSEA. The CDR3 sequence is CSVDGVDGQTYGYTF. CDR3 DNA: TGCAGCGTTGATGGGGTGGACGGACAGACCTATGGCTACACCTTC.

CDR3 sequence (DNA): TGTGCCAGCAGACCGGGACAGGGACGCGTGGGCTACACCTTC. It is translated as CASRPGQGRVGYTF. The J gene is TRBJ1-2, the V gene TRBV27; TRBD1 aligns across 9 bases. V lost 6 bases, J lost 8 bases, and 10 bases stayed unmatched. The CDR3 totals 14 residues. CDR1 is MNHEY and CDR2 is SMNVEV in the germline V gene (reference sequence).

The chain couples TRBV6-5 to TRBJ2-3; 8 nucleotides match TRBD1. The CDR3 is made up of 15 amino acids. Germline V gene lookup returns CDR1 MNHEY and CDR2 SVGAGI. J was trimmed by 4 bases and V by 6 bases; bases with no gene match: 9. This CDR3 reads CASSRQGNGADTQYF. The DNA for the CDR3 is TGTGCCAGCAGCCGACAGGGGAATGGGGCAGATACGCAGTATTTT.

CDR3 sequence (DNA): TGTGCCTGGAGCTTGGGGAGAAACTCTGGAAACACCATATATTTT. It is translated as CAWSLGRNSGNTIYF. J is TRBJ1-3 and V is TRBV30; unclear D gene. Trimming shortened V by 3 bases and J by 0 bases, and 12 bases separated the two germline ends. CDR1 is GTSNPN and CDR2 is SVGIG in the germline V gene (reference sequence). The CDR3 is made up of 15 amino acids.

This clone was detected once. CDR3 region: CASSLFVRGSNTEAFF. CDR3 bases: TGCGCCAGCAGCTTGTTCGTCAGGGGCTCGAACACTGAAGCTTTCTTT. The chain recombines TRBV5-1 with TRBJ1-1; maybe TRBD1 (6 bases). The V end lost 1 base, the J end lost 1 base, and 14 bases lay between the germline ends. This CDR3 is 16 amino acids long. Germline CDR1 is SGHRS and CDR2 is YFSETQ.

V gene TRBV15 combines with J gene TRBJ1-5, with D uncertain. Germline CDR1 reads LNHNV; CDR2 reads YYDKDF (reference sequence). The CDR3 covers 14 residues. V shed 0 bases and J shed 3 bases, with 6 bases lying between them. CDR3 nucleotides: TGTGCCACCAGCAGAGAACAGCCCAATCAGCCCCAGCATTTT. As protein: CATSREQPNQPQHF. The whole variable domain, remainder taken from reference TRBV15 and TRBJ1-5, is DAMVIQNPRYQVTQFGKPVTLSCSQTLNHNVMYWYQQKSSQAPKLLFHYYDKDFNNEADTPDNFQSRRPNTSFCFLDIRSPGLGDTAMYLCATSREQPNQPQHFGDGTRLSIL.

The chain uses TRBV19 and TRBJ1-6; 9 bases line up with TRBD1. Germline V gene lookup returns CDR1 LNHDA and CDR2 SQIVND (reference sequence). After removal of 5 bases from V and 6 bases from J, the junction contained 14 bases not matched to a gene. The CDR3 totals 18 residues. This chain's CDR3 is CASSLRGNPGQGNSPLHF. The DNA of the CDR3 is TGTGCCAGTAGTTTAAGAGGAAATCCGGGACAGGGTAATTCACCCCTCCACTTT. Full variable domain (remainder filled in from reference TRBV19 and TRBJ1-6): DGGITQSPKYLFRKEGQNVTLSCEQNLNHDAMYWYRQDPGQGLRLIYYSQIVNDFQKGDIAEGYSVSREKKESFPLTVTSAQKNPTAFYLCASSLRGNPGQGNSPLHFGNGTRLTVT.

The chain employs TRBV6-2 or TRBV6-3 and TRBJ1-1; TRBD1 might be the D (5 bases). The CDR3 spans 13 residues. Between the trimmed V and J ends, which lost 2 bases and 5 bases, there was a span of 9 bases. Germline V gives CDR1 MNHEY, CDR2 SVGEGT. In DNA form, the CDR3 reads TGTGCCAGCAGTTACCCCAGGGCAACTGAAGCTTTCTTT. As protein: CASSYPRATEAFF.

This clone was found a few times. The chain has TRBV7-2 and TRBJ2-6, with TRBD1 as a possible D gene (6 bases). The germline gives CDR1 SGHTA, CDR2 FQGNSA. The CDR3 sequence is 14 residues long. With 3 bases removed from V and 9 bases from J, the gap between germline ends came to 12 bases. The chain's CDR3 is CASSFGGTFNVLTF. The CDR3 coding sequence is TGTGCCAGCAGCTTTGGGGGCACCTTCAACGTCCTGACTTTC.

This clone was found once. CDR3 loop: CSASNRAAEKLFF. The CDR3 nucleotides read TGCAGTGCTAGTAACAGGGCAGCTGAAAAACTGTTTTTT. The rearrangement joins TRBV20-1 to TRBJ1-4; possibly TRBD1 for D (6 bases). The length of the CDR3 is 13 residues. Trimming stripped 3 bases from V and 7 bases from J, with 12 bases between. CDR1 DFQATT and CDR2 SNEGSKA come from the germline V gene (reference sequence).

The J gene is TRBJ2-5, the V gene TRBV5-1, with 9 bases fitting TRBD2. J lost 5 bases, V lost 2 bases, and 4 bases had no gene match. Germline loops: CDR1 SGHRS, CDR2 YFSETQ. CDR3 length: 14 residues. The DNA of the CDR3 is TGCGCCAGCAGCTTTGGGACTAGCTCTGAGACCCAGTACTTC. Translating gives CASSFGTSSETQYF.

V gene TRBV7-9 combines with J gene TRBJ2-3, with 10 bases aligning to TRBD2. There are 16 residues in the CDR3. The V segment lost 4 bases and the J segment 3 bases; nucleotides outside the gene matches: 7. In germline, CDR1 is SEHNR, CDR2 FQNEAQ (reference sequence). Written as DNA, the CDR3 is TGTGCCAGCAGCTCCAGCGGGGGGGTCGAGACAGATACGCAGTATTTT. As protein: CASSSSGGVETDTQYF.

The rearrangement joins TRBV27 to TRBJ2-7; TRBD1 matches 10 bases. CDR3 length: 13 amino acids. CDR1 is MNHEY, CDR2 SMNVEV, per germline (reference sequence). V shed 10 bases and J 6 bases; nucleotides not matched to a gene: 9. CDR3 bases: TGTGCCACCAAACTTTGGACAGGGGGCGAGCAGTACTTC. Amino acids: CATKLWTGGEQYF.

The chain carries TRBV5-6 and TRBJ2-5, with TRBD2 as a possible D gene (6 bases). In germline, CDR1 is SGHDT, CDR2 YYEEEE. V lost 3 bases and J 5 bases, leaving 17 bases between the germline ends. The CDR3 extends over 15 amino acids. The CDR3 region is CASSSTRTTAETQYF. DNA of the CDR3: TGTGCCAGCAGCTCGACTCGGACTACCGCTGAGACCCAGTACTTC.

The rearrangement links TRBV30 to TRBJ2-7; D might be TRBD2 (5 bases). Germline assignment: CDR1 GTSNPN and CDR2 SVGIG (reference sequence). CDR3 length: 12 residues. V dropped 0 bases and J dropped 4 bases, with 7 bases sitting between them. The CDR3 coding sequence is TGTGCCTGGAGTGTAGGGAGATACGAGCAGTACGTC. Amino acids: CAWSVGRYEQYV.

The chain has TRBV5-8 and TRBJ1-6; tentative D call: TRBD1 (5 bases). Germline-derived CDR1 and CDR2 are SGHTS and YDEGEE. CDR3 size: 14 residues. The V and J ends lost 4 bases and 7 bases respectively, with 12 bases between them. The CDR3 is CASSPVRGNSPLHF. The CDR3 nucleotides are TGTGCCAGCAGCCCCGTCCGGGGGAATTCACCCCTCCACTTT.

The rearrangement joins TRBV19 to TRBJ1-4, with a weak D call TRBD1 (5 bases). The CDR3 covers 13 residues. Germline assignment: CDR1 LNHDA and CDR2 SQIVND (reference sequence). The V gene lost 4 bases and the J gene lost 7 bases, with 10 bases spanning the gap. Here the CDR3 reads CASSNQGGEKLFF. DNA of the CDR3: TGTGCCAGTAGTAATCAGGGAGGTGAAAAACTGTTTTTT.

CDR3 sequence reads: CASRSSENNEQFF. For the CDR3, the DNA is TGTGCCAGCCGGAGTAGCGAAAACAATGAGCAGTTCTTC. V is TRBV12-3 or TRBV12-4 and J is TRBJ2-1; D is perhaps TRBD2 (5 bases). Trimming removed 8 bases from V and 5 bases from J, with 13 bases in between. CDR3 length: 13 residues.

CDR3 amino acids: CATVAGKTYEQYF. Written as DNA, the CDR3 is TGTGCCACCGTAGCGGGAAAGACCTACGAGCAGTACTTC. The chain couples TRBV10-3 to TRBJ2-7; 8 bases align to TRBD2. The germline gives CDR1 ENHRY, CDR2 SYGVKD. The CDR3 covers 13 residues. After removal of 10 bases from V and 2 bases from J, the junction contained 7 bases not matched to a gene.

The chain recombines TRBV18 with TRBJ1-5; D is ambiguous. V lost 0 bases to trimming and J lost 1 base, with 10 bases between them. CDR1 and CDR2 (germline): KGHSH, LQKENI. This CDR3 is built from 16 residues. DNA for the CDR3: TGTGCCAGCTCACCACCGGGCCGGGAGAGCAATCAGCCCCAGCATTTT. This sequence encodes CASSPPGRESNQPQHF.

The chain combines TRBV28 with TRBJ2-7, with TRBD1 matching over 10 bases. V was pared by 4 bases and J by 2 bases, with 11 bases of the junction left unmatched. The CDR3 sequence is 17 residues long. Germline CDR1 is MDHEN and CDR2 is SYDVKM. The chain's CDR3 is CASSSTRSDRGPYEQYF. CDR3 nucleotide sequence: TGTGCCAGCAGTTCTACCCGGTCCGACAGGGGGCCCTACGAGCAGTACTTC.

The chain combines TRBV6-6 with TRBJ2-7, with 8 nucleotides matching TRBD2. This CDR3 has 15 residues. Per germline, CDR1 MNHNY and CDR2 SVGAGI (reference sequence). V shed 4 bases and J 5 bases; nucleotides not matched to a gene: 10. The CDR3 DNA reads as TGTGCCAGCAGTTCTGGACTAGCAGTGGCCGACGAGCAGTACTTC. Amino acid sequence: CASSSGLAVADEQYF.